These 18 T cell receptor beta chains came from one sample sequenced in a study of blood T cells in healthy people across ages (dated by TCRdb to the mid-2010s). The library was obtained by 5' RACE. Sequencing was performed on an Illumina HiSeq 2500. The second PCR ran for about 6 to 12 cycles and used a J-beta primer mix along with a sample-barcoded 5' primer. The raw public reads went through TCRdb reprocessing: fastp at Q25, MiXCR clone calling, in-frame beta chains kept. Rows with a matching CDR3 protein are joined into one entry that keeps the most common DNA and genes. This sample has about 930,000 distinct CDR3 sequences in its table, and almost 30% of those were observed once. 10% to 13% of the sample belongs to the ten largest clones. The sample was also linked to a second study, of T cells of mothers and their children.

The sequencing sample was made of blood. The receptors derive from a woman aged 40 to 55 in good health.

This sequence joins TRBV29-1 and TRBJ2-5; D gene ambiguous. This CDR3 is 11 amino acids long. Trimming took 7 bases from V and 5 from J, leaving 11 bases between them. Germline loops: CDR1 SQVTM, CDR2 ANQGSEA. For the CDR3, the DNA is TGCAGCGGCTATAGGATGGAGACCCAGTACTTC. Residues: CSGYRMETQYF. Full variable domain (remainder filled in from reference TRBV29-1 and TRBJ2-5): SAVISQKPSRDICQRGTSLTIQCQVDSQVTMMFWYRQQPGQSLTLIATANQGSEATYESGFVIDKFPISRPNLTFSTLTVSNMSPEDSSIYLCSGYRMETQYFGPGTRLLVL.

This clonotype has at least ten counts. J is TRBJ2-7 and V is TRBV20-1, with 7 bases matching TRBD1. The V gene's germline CDR1 is DFQATT and CDR2 SNEGSKA (reference sequence). The CDR3 covers 15 residues. The V and J ends lost 8 bases and 6 bases, in that order; junction bases with no gene match: 19. Here the CDR3 reads CSPLGASWPGGEQYF. The CDR3 nucleotides are TGCAGTCCGCTAGGGGCTTCTTGGCCAGGGGGCGAGCAGTACTTC.

The CDR3 region is CASSSNEQYF. In DNA form, the CDR3 reads TGTGCCAGCAGTTCGAATGAGCAGTACTTC. The rearrangement joins TRBV27 to TRBJ2-5, with D unclear. The CDR3 runs 10 residues. Germline lookup yields CDR1 MNHEY and CDR2 SMNVEV (reference sequence). V lost 4 bases and J lost 11, with 8 bases in between.

This clonotype was counted a few times. The V call is TRBV7-2, the J call TRBJ1-4; D is uncertain. Germline lookup yields CDR1 SGHTA and CDR2 FQGNSA. The CDR3 contains 16 residues. V was pared by 5 bases and J by 0 bases, with 13 bases between. CDR3 bases: TGTGCCAGCAGCCCGACGGCACGGACAACTAATGAAAAACTGTTTTTT. Translation gives CASSPTARTTNEKLFF. The whole variable domain, filled in from reference TRBV7-2 and TRBJ1-4, reads GAGVSQSPSNKVTEKGKDVELRCDPISGHTALYWYRQSLGQGLEFLIYFQGNSAPDKSGLPSDRFSAERTGGSVSTLTIQRTQQEDSAVYLCASSPTARTTNEKLFFGSGTQLSVL.

The V call is TRBV3-1, the J call TRBJ2-1; 7 bases are shared with TRBD1. This CDR3 is built from 15 residues. Germline-derived CDR1 and CDR2 are LGHDT and YNNKEL (reference sequence). Trimming cost V 4 bases and J 6 bases; bases outside gene matches: 9. The CDR3 here is CASSRHTPGGNEQFF. The CDR3 DNA sequence: TGTGCCAGCAGCCGTCACACCCCAGGGGGCAATGAGCAGTTCTTC.

This clonotype was seen repeatedly, ten times or more. The V and J genes are TRBV9 and TRBJ1-2; no firm D call. This CDR3 is built from 14 residues. Trimming cost V 4 bases and J 2 bases, with 12 bases left between them. Germline CDR1 SGDLS, CDR2 YYNGEE. CDR3 nucleotide sequence: TGTGCCAGCAGCCCAGTAGGCGGAAACTATGGCTACACCTTC. Protein product: CASSPVGGNYGYTF. The entire variable domain, with the rest obtained from reference TRBV9 and TRBJ1-2, is as follows: DSGVTQTPKHLITATGQRVTLRCSPRSGDLSVYWYQQSLDQGLQFLIQYYNGEERAKGNILERFSAQQFPDLHSELNLSSLELGDSALYFCASSPVGGNYGYTFGSGTRLTVV.

The V and J genes are TRBV14 and TRBJ2-7; D is possibly TRBD2 (5 bases). Germline CDR1 and CDR2: SGHDN and FVKESK. The CDR3 has 15 residues. The ends were cut back, 1 base at V and 2 bases at J, with 12 bases in the middle. DNA of the CDR3: TGTGCCAGCAGCCAAGCGAACCACGGGACCTACGAGCAGTACTTC. Residues: CASSQANHGTYEQYF.

Turning to this clonotype: The junction does not match germline at one end; this may be a read error. V usage is TRBV28 and J usage is TRBJ2-5; D is ambiguous. Per germline, CDR1 MDHEN and CDR2 SYDVKM. The CDR3 is made up of 14 amino acids. The DNA of the CDR3 is TGTGCCAGCAGGCGGACCTTTCGCCAAGAGACTCAGTACTTC. As protein: CASRRTFRQETQYF.

This rearrangement joins TRBV6-1 to TRBJ2-3; 8 bases map to TRBD2. The CDR3 extends over 22 amino acids. Germline assignment: CDR1 MNHNS and CDR2 SASEGT. Trimming at V came to 1 base and at J to 2 bases, leaving 23 bases not matched to a gene. The CDR3 DNA follows: TGTGCCAGCAGTGAAGAAGAGGGGGTAGCGGGGACCGTCTTACGATTCACAGATACGCAGTATTTT. This codes for CASSEEEGVAGTVLRFTDTQYF.

This clonotype was counted a few times. V gene TRBV5-1 combines with J gene TRBJ2-5, with a possible D match to TRBD1 (5 bases). From germline, CDR1 is SGHRS and CDR2 YFSETQ. The CDR3 runs 13 residues. V was clipped by 6 bases and J by 1 base, with 10 bases between them. The CDR3 here is CASNRGLQETQYF. As DNA, the CDR3 is TGCGCCAGCAATAGGGGCCTCCAAGAGACCCAGTACTTC.

Note on this clonotype: A much larger clone lies a single base off, so this may be a read error. This chain connects TRBV12-3 or TRBV12-4 to TRBJ2-7; TRBD2 might be the D (7 bases). Between the trimmed V and J ends, which lost 3 bases and 2 bases, there was a span of 17 bases. CDR3 size: 16 residues. Written as DNA, the CDR3 is TGTGCCAGCAGTTTCCTCTCTAGAGGGGGGGCCTACGAGCAGTACTTC. Its translation is CASSFLSRGGAYEQYF.

This clonotype was seen many times. This rearrangement joins TRBV20-1 to TRBJ2-5; TRBD2 matches 10 bases. This CDR3 region has 14 residues. V lost 6 bases and J lost 5; bases outside the gene matches: 9. Germline CDR1 DFQATT, CDR2 SNEGSKA (reference sequence). CDR3 protein: CSANSGGQGETQYF. The CDR3 nucleotides read TGCAGTGCCAATAGCGGGGGGCAGGGGGAGACCCAGTACTTC.

This clonotype was detected once. A much larger clone sits a single nucleotide away, making a read error possible. The rearrangement uses TRBV21-1 and TRBJ2-7; the D call of TRBD1 is as the table states it, not checked on the DNA. TRBV21-1 is a documented pseudogene. The CDR3 has 14 residues. The CDR3 DNA is TGTGCCAGCGGATCACAGGGGTCTACGAAGGGGCAGTACTTC. This gives the protein CASGSQGSTKGQYF.

DNA of the CDR3: TGTGCCAGCAGTTTAGGGGACACTATAGGGCAGCCCCAGCATTTT. Its translation: CASSLGDTIGQPQHF. J is TRBJ1-5 and V is TRBV12-3 or TRBV12-4, with TRBD1 as a possible D gene (6 bases). The CDR3 loop spans 15 amino acids. Trimming took off 1 base at V and 7 bases at J, with 14 bases between the two ends.

Details on this clonotype: A read error is possible here, since a much larger clone lies one base away. CDR3 sequence reads: CASGRTGGGYDYTF. The CDR3 DNA reads as TGTGCTAGTGGGCGGACAGGAGGGGGCTATGACTACACCTTC. The V gene is TRBV12-5, the J gene TRBJ1-2; 7 nucleotides agree with TRBD1. The CDR3 has 14 amino acids. Germline V gene sequence: CDR1 LGHNT, CDR2 FRNRAP.

The chain uses TRBV19 and TRBJ2-1; D unresolved. CDR1 and CDR2 from the germline V gene are LNHDA and SQIVND (reference sequence). This CDR3 region has 13 residues. V lost 4 bases to trimming and J lost 6 bases, with 10 bases between them. CDR3 DNA: TGTGCCAGTAGTAGGGTGGGCTTCAATGAGCAGTTCTTC. This gives the protein CASSRVGFNEQFF.

This rearrangement joins TRBV6-5 to TRBJ2-7, with TRBD1 matching 7 bases. This CDR3 spans 14 amino acids. The germline V gene has CDR1 MNHEY and CDR2 SVGAGI. The V gene end was trimmed by 2 bases and the J gene end by 6 bases; junction bases not matched to a gene: 7. The CDR3 region is CASSYVRGCGEQYF. The CDR3 DNA sequence: TGTGCCAGCAGTTACGTCAGGGGGTGTGGCGAGCAGTACTTC.

This clonotype was counted ten times or more. V gene TRBV7-9 combines with J gene TRBJ2-5, with D possibly matching TRBD2 (5 bases). The CDR3 sequence is 13 residues long. V lost 2 bases to trimming and J lost 9 bases, with 13 bases between them. The germline V gene encodes CDR1 SEHNR and CDR2 FQNEAQ (reference sequence). CDR3 in amino acids: CASSLTEPGSQYF. CDR3 nucleotide sequence: TGTGCCAGCAGCTTAACCGAACCGGGGTCCCAGTACTTC.